These 9 T cell receptor beta chains were all obtained from the same sample, sequenced in a study of blood T cell repertoires in COVID-19 (dated by TCRdb to the early 2020s). The library was prepared using the immunoSEQ multiplex PCR assay. This immuneACCESS table, as held by TCRdb, lists in-frame sequences with V and J called but not all clones. Of the missing ones, under half trace to an unresolved V gene in checked studies; the others have no known cause. The sample contains 150,000 to 200,000 clones, over 80% of them found a single time. 3.5% to 5% of the sample belongs to the ten largest clones. The source material was peripheral blood. The receptors originated from a woman between 50 and 59 years old with acute or convalescent COVID-19.

V and J are TRBV11-2 and TRBJ1-1; TRBD1 might be the D (5 bases). The germline V gene has CDR1 SGHAT and CDR2 FQNNGV. V shed 4 bases and J shed 4 bases, with 7 bases lying between them. The CDR3 is 12 residues long. The CDR3 DNA reads TGTGCCAGCAGCTCCGGGGGCACTGAAGCTTTCTTT. As protein: CASSSGGTEAFF.

The chain links TRBV11-2 to TRBJ2-1; maybe TRBD2 (7 bases). This CDR3 contains 16 residues. V was cut by 5 bases and J by 3 bases, with 17 bases left in between. The germline CDR1 and CDR2 sequences are SGHAT and FQNNGV. CDR3 sequence (DNA): TGTGCCAGCAGCCCCGTTAGGGGGGGGATCTACAATGAGCAGTTCTTC. It yields the protein CASSPVRGGIYNEQFF.

The rearrangement joins TRBV12-5 to TRBJ1-2; 10 positions agree with TRBD1. CDR3 length: 15 amino acids. V was clipped by 6 bases and J by 5 bases; unmatched bases: 9. Germline V lookup: CDR1 LGHNT, CDR2 FRNRAP. The CDR3 DNA reads TGTGCTAGTGGACCCGGGACAGGGGATGTTTATGGCTACACCTTC. This translates into CASGPGTGDVYGYTF.

The V gene is TRBV7-9, the J gene TRBJ1-4; 7 positions match TRBD1. Germline loops: CDR1 SEHNR, CDR2 FQNEAQ (reference sequence). The CDR3 is 17 residues long. The ends lost 3 bases at V and 0 bases at J; junction bases unmatched: 7. This chain's CDR3 is CASSFSWTGATNEKLFF. The CDR3 DNA follows: TGTGCCAGCAGCTTTTCTTGGACAGGCGCAACTAATGAAAAACTGTTTTTT.

In this sample, this clone turned up once. V is TRBV11-2 and J is TRBJ2-1; 7 bases are a match to TRBD2. This CDR3 comprises 15 residues. The V gene's germline CDR1 is SGHAT and CDR2 FQNNGV. Germline trimming cut 5 bases from V and 6 bases from J; bases unmatched to any gene: 10. This CDR3 is CASSRVAGSPNEQFF. The CDR3, as DNA: TGTGCCAGCAGCAGAGTAGCGGGTTCACCCAATGAGCAGTTCTTC.

The chain links TRBV16 to TRBJ2-1; 12 positions agree with TRBD2. Germline V gene sequence: CDR1 KGHSY, CDR2 FQNENV. Trimming took 3 bases from V and 3 from J; bases not matched to a gene: 9. This CDR3 spans 18 amino acids. CDR3 nucleotide sequence: TGTGCCAGCAGCCATCTGACTAGCGGGAGCCCTATCTACAATGAGCAGTTCTTC. Its protein product is CASSHLTSGSPIYNEQFF.

This clone was seen a single time. The chain carries TRBV24-1 and TRBJ2-7; 9 bases line up with TRBD1. Germline V gene lookup returns CDR1 KGHDR and CDR2 SFDVKD. The CDR3 sequence is 15 residues long. J gave up 2 bases and V 4 bases, and 5 bases lay outside the gene matches. The chain's CDR3 is CATSDSRQGAYEQYF. CDR3 DNA sequence: TGTGCCACCAGTGACTCTCGACAGGGGGCCTACGAGCAGTACTTC.

The chain combines TRBV10-3 with TRBJ1-2, with TRBD1 as a possible D gene (5 bases). The length of the CDR3 is 17 residues. Germline CDR1 is ENHRY and CDR2 is SYGVKD. Trimming removed 0 bases from V and 3 bases from J, with 17 bases in between. CDR3 sequence: CAISESPTGREDYGYTF. CDR3 sequence (DNA): TGTGCCATCAGTGAGTCACCTACAGGACGCGAAGACTATGGCTACACCTTC.

This clone has only one observation. The genes are TRBV7-2 and TRBJ2-3; D may be TRBD2 (5 bases). The germline V gene has CDR1 SGHTA and CDR2 FQGNSA. With 6 bases removed from V and 0 bases from J, the gap between germline ends came to 13 bases. This CDR3 contains 15 residues. The CDR3 nucleotides read TGTGCCAGCAGTGCCCCCAGCGGAAGCACAGATACGCAGTATTTT. Translating it yields CASSAPSGSTDTQYF.